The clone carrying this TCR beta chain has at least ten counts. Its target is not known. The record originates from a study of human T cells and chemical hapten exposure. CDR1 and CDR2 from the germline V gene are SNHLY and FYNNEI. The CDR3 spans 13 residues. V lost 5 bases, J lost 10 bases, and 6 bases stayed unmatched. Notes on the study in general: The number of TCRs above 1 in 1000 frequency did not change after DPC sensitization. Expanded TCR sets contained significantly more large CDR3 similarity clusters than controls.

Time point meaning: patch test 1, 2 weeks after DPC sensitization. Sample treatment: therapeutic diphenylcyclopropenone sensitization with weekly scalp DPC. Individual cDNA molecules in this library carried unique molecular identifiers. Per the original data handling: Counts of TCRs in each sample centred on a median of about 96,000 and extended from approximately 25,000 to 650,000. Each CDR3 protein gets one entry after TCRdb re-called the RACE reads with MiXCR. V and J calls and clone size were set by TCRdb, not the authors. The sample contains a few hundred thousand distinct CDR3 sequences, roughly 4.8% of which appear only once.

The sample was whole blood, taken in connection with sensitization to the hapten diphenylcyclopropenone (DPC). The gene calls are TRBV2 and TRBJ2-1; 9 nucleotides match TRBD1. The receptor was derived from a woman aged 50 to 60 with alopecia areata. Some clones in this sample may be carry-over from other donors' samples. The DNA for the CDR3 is TGTGCCAGCAGTTTGACAGGGGGAGAGGAGCAGTTCTTC. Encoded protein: CASSLTGGEEQFF. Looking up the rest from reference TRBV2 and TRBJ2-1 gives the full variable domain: EPEVTQTPSHQVTQMGQEVILRCVPISNHLYFYWYRQILGQKVEFLVSFYNNEISEKSEIFDDQFSVERPDGSNFTLKIRSTKLEDSAMYFCASSLTGGEEQFFGPGTRLTVL.